The present TCR beta chain was sequenced within a study of blood T cell repertoires in COVID-19. As for the study in general: PBMCs, B-cell-depleted T cells, or T cells were the source of the cDNA or gDNA that made up the material.

V was trimmed by 2 bases and J by 6 bases, leaving 10 bases between them. This CDR3 region has 13 residues. Methods used by the authors: Reference gene primers were amplified, and this amplification served to estimate nucleated cell counts. Sequencing was performed with immunoSEQ multiplex PCR; in TCRdb, only in-frame clones are kept and a portion is missing. V, J and clone size derive from that table, while D and trimming were established from the DNA sequence. This sample has about 180,000 clones, with approximately 78% found just once. Recruited during active infection, patients (from Seattle) were subsequently followed longitudinally.

This sequence joins TRBV12-3 or TRBV12-4 and TRBJ1-2; D gene ambiguous. The TCR comes from a woman older than 75 with COVID-19, enrolled during active disease. Sequencing was carried out using peripheral blood. The CDR3 is CASSLNVGDGYTF. CDR3 sequence (DNA): TGTGCCAGCAGTTTAAACGTCGGGGATGGCTACACCTTC.